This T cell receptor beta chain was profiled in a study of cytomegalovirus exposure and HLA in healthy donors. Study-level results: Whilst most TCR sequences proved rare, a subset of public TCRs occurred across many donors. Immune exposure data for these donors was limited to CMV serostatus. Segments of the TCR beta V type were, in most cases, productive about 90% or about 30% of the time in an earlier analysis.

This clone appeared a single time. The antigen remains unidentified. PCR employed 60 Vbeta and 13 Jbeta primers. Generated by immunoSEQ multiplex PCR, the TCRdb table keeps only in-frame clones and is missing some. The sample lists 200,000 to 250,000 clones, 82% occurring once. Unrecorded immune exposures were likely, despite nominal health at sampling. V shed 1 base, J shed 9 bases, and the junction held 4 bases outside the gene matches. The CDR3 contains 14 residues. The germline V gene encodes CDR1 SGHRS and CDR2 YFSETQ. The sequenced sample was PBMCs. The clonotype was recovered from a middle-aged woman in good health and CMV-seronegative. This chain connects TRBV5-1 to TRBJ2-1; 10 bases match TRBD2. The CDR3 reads CASSLRSGRVEQFF. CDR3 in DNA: TGCGCCAGCAGCTTGAGAAGCGGGAGGGTTGAGCAGTTCTTC.